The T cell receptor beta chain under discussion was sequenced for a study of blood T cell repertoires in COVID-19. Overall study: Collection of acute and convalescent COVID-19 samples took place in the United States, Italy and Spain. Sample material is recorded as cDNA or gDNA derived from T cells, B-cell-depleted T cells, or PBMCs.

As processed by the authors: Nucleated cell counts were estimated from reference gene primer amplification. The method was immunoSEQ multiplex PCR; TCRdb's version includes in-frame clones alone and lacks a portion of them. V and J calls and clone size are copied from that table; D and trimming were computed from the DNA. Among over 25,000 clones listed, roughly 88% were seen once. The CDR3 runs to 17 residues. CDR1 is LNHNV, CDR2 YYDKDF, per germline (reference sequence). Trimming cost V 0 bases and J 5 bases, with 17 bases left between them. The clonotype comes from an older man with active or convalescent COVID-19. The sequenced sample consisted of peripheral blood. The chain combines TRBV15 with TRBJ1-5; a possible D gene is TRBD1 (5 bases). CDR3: CATSRDLGQGGDQPQHF. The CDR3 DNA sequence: TGTGCCACCAGCAGAGATCTAGGGCAGGGTGGTGATCAGCCCCAGCATTTT.